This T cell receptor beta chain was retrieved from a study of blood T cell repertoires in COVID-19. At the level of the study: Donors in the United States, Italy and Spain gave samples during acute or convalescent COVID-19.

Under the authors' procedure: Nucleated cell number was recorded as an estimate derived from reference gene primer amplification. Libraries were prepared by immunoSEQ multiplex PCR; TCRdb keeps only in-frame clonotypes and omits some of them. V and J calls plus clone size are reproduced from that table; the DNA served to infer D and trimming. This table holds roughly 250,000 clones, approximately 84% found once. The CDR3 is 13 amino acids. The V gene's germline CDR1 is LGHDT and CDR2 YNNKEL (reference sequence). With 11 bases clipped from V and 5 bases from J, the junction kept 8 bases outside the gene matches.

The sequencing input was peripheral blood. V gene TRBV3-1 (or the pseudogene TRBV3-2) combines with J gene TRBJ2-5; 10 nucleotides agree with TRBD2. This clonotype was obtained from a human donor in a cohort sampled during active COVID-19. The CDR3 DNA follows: TGTGCCTCCCAGCGGGAGGGCATCGAGACCCAGTACTTC. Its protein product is CASQREGIETQYF.